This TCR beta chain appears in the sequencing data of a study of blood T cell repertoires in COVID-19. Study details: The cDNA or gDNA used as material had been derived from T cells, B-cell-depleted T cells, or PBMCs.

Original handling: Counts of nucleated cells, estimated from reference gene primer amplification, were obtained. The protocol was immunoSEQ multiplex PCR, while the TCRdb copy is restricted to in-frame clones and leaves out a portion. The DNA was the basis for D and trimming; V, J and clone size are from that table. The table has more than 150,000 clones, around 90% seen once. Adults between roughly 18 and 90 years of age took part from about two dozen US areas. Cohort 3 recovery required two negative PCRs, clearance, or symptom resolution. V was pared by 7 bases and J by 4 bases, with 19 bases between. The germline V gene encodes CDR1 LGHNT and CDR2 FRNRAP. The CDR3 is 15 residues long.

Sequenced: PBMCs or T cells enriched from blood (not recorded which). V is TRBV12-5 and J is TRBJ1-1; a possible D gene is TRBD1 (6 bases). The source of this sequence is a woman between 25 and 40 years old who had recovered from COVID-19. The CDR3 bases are TGTGCTAGTGCTCCTCCCGGGACACTCGGCACTGAAGCTTTCTTT. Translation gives CASAPPGTLGTEAFF.